This T cell receptor beta chain was documented in a study of T cells in women clearing cervical HPV infection. About the research overall: No precancer developed; the control's incident HPV16 infection cleared within 12 months.

In the case of this clone: The read finishes 3 residues shy of the CDR3 end, and the germline J gene is used to complete it.

CDR1 SGHVS and CDR2 FQNEAQ come from the germline V gene. The length of the CDR3 is 16 residues. The V end was cut by 1 base, the J end by 7 bases, with 14 bases between. Clones were read by immunoSEQ multiplex PCR, and TCRdb kept only the in-frame ones, dropping some. The listing records 20,000 to 25,000 clones. The J gene is TRBJ1-6, the V gene TRBV7-8; D call uncertain. The sequence was collected from a woman aged 18-69 years with a cervical HPV16 infection that either progressed to CIN3+ or cleared (not recorded which). The sequenced material came from blood buffy coat. The CDR3 loop is CASSLDVGARNSPLHF. The DNA read from the CDR3 is TGTGCCAGCAGCTTAGATGTTGGAGCCAGGAATTCACCC.